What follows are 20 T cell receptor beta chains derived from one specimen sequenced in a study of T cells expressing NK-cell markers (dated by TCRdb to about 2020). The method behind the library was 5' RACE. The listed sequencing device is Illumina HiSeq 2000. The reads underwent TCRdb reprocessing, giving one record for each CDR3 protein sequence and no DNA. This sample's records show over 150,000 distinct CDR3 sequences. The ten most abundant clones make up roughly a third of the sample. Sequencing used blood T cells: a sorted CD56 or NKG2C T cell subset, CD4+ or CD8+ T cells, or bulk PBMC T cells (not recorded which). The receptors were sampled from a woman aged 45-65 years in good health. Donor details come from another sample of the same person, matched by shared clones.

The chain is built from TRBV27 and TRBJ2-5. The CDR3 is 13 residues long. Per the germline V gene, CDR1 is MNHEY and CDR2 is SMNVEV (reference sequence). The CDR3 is CASSSDGQETQYF.

The CDR3 here is CATSRVGGGAYNEQFF. V usage is TRBV15 and J usage is TRBJ2-1; TCRdb designates TRBD1, a call that cannot be tested without DNA. CDR1 and CDR2 from the germline V gene are LNHNV and YYDKDF (reference sequence). This CDR3 contains 16 residues.

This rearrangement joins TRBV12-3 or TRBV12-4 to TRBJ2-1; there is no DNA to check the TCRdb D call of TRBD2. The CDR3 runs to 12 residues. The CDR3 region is CASTVGESEQFF.

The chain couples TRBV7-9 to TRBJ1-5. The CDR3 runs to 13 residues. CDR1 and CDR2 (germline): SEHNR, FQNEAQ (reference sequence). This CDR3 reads CASSGDWNQPQHF.

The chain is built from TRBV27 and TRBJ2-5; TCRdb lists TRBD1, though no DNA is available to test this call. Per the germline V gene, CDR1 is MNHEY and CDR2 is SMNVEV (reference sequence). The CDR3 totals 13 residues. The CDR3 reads CASKGMGGETQYF.

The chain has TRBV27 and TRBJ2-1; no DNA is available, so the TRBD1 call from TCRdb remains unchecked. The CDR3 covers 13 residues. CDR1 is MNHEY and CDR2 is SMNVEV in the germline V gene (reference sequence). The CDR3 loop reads CASNGQGRGEQFF.

CDR3 loop: CASSQDPGARDEKLFF. The rearrangement uses TRBV4-1 and TRBJ1-4. Germline loops: CDR1 MGHRA, CDR2 YSYEKL. CDR3 size: 16 residues.

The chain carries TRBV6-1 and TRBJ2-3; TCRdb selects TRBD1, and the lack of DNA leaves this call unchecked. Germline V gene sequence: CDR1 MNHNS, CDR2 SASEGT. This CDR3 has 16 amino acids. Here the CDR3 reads CASSSGTGGAADTQYF.

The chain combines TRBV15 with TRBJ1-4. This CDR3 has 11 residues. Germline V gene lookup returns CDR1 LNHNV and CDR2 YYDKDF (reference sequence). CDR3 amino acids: CATSRVEKLFF.

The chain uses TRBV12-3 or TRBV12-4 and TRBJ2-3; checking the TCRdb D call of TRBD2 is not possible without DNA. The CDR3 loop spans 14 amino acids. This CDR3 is CASREGLETDTQYF.

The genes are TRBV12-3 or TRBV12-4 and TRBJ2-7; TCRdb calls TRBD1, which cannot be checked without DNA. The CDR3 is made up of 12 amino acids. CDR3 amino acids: CASSFRGYEQYF.

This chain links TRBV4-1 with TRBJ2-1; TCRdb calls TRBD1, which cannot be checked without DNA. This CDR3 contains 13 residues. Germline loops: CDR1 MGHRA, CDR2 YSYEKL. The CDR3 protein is CASGWPGVPEQFF.

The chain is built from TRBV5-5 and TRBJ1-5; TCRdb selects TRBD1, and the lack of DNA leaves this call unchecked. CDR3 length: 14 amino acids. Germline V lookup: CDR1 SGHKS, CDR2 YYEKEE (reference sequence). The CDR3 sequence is CASSLGQGGQPQHF.

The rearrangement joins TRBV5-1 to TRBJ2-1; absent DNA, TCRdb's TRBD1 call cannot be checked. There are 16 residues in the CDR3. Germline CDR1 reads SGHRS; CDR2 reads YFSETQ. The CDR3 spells CASSFETGAIYNEQFF.

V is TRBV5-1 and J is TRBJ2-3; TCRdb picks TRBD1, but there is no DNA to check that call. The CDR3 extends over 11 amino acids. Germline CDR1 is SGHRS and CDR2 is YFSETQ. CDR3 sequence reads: CASTPGRTQYF.

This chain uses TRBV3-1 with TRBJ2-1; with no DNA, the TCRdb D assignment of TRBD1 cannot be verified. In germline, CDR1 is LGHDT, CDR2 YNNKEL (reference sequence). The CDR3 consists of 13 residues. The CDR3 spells CASSPPGLQEQFF.

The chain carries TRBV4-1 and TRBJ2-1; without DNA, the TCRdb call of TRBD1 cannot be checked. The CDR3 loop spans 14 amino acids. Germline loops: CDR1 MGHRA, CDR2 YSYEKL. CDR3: CASSQNRDYNEQFF.

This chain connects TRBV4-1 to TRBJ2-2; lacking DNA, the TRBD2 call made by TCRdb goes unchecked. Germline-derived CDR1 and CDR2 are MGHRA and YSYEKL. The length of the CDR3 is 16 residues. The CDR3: CASSQDRGLAGGELFF.

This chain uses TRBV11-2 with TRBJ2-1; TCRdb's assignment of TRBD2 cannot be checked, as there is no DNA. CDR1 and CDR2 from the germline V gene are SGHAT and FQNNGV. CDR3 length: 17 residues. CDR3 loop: CASSLRLAGASYNEQFF. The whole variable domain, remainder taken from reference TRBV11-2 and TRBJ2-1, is EAGVAQSPRYKIIEKRQSVAFWCNPISGHATLYWYQQILGQGPKLLIQFQNNGVVDDSQLPKDRFSAERLKGVDSTLKIQPAKLEDSAVYLCASSLRLAGASYNEQFFGPGTRLTVL.

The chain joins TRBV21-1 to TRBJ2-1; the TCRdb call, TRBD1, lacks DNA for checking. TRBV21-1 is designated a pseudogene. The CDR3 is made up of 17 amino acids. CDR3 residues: CASSLDCDREFYNEQFF.